These T cell receptor beta chains were read from a single sample in a study of T-cell reconstitution after alpha-beta-depleted transplantation in children. TCRdb itself ran the PCR reads through MiXCR, one entry per CDR3 protein. The data show about 600,000 distinct CDR3 sequences, more than 9% seen once. Sample: PBMCs from the stem cell graft donor, taken from the stem cell graft. The source of these receptors is a human donor who donated a stem cell graft to a child with acute myeloid leukemia. CDR3s include the opening cysteine and the closing phenylalanine or tryptophan. Fields, in order: J gene, clone size, V gene, CDR3 length, D gene, CDR3 protein, CDR3 DNA. D genes are given only for firm matches. The size entry is marked missing in some rows and otherwise reads once, few, many or a size class.

TRBJ1-5,many,TRBV2,13,NA,CASSEGQNQPQHF,TGTGCCAGTAGTGAAGGTCAGAATCAGCCCCAGCATTTT
TRBJ2-5,NA,TRBV29-1,15,TRBD1,CSVGRDRGLQETQYF,TGCAGCGTTGGTCGGGACAGGGGTCTCCAAGAGACCCAGTACTTC
TRBJ2-1,few,TRBV10-3,15,TRBD2,CAITQGASGSNEQFF,TGTGCCATCACCCAGGGGGCTAGCGGGAGCAATGAGCAGTTCTTC
TRBJ2-2,NA,TRBV19,15,TRBD1,CASSPRTGGFGELFF,TGTGCCAGTAGTCCGAGGACAGGGGGCTTCGGGGAGCTGTTTTTT
TRBJ2-4,few,TRBV7-2,16,NA,CASSLVGGLGKNIQYF,TGTGCCAGCAGCTTAGTCGGGGGGCTAGGCAAAAACATTCAGTACTTC
TRBJ2-7,NA,TRBV5-1,12,NA,CASSTGGHEQYF,TGCGCCAGCAGCACCGGGGGTCACGAGCAGTACTTC
TRBJ2-7,NA,TRBV29-1,11,NA,CSVARGYEQYF,TGCAGCGTGGCCCGGGGCTACGAGCAGTACTTC
TRBJ2-1,NA,TRBV27,15,NA,CASSRTSPGGNEQFF,TGTGCCAGCAGCCGTACTAGCCCCGGAGGGAATGAGCAGTTCTTC
TRBJ2-7,many,TRBV18,16,NA,CASSPRNGGRSYEQYF,TGTGCCAGCTCACCACGGAACGGGGGGCGGTCATACGAGCAGTACTTC
TRBJ2-7,NA,TRBV10-3,13,NA,CAISSGNTYEQYF,TGTGCCATCAGTAGCGGCAATACCTACGAGCAGTACTTC
TRBJ2-1,few,TRBV15,13,NA,CATSRDLREEQFF,TGTGCCACCAGCAGAGACCTACGGGAAGAGCAGTTCTTC
TRBJ2-7,few,TRBV14,13,NA,CASSQELRGEQYF,TGTGCCAGCAGCCAAGAACTGCGAGGCGAGCAGTACTTC
TRBJ1-4,NA,TRBV14,15,NA,CASSQKWATNEKLFF,TGTGCCAGCAGCCAAAAATGGGCAACTAATGAAAAACTGTTTTTT
TRBJ2-1,many,TRBV24-1,16,TRBD2,CATSDPLAGGLNEQFF,TGTGCCACCAGTGATCCACTAGCGGGAGGTCTGAATGAGCAGTTCTTC
TRBJ2-2,NA,TRBV4-3,16,NA,CASSQDPGVASGELFF,TGCGCCAGCAGCCAAGATCCGGGGGTAGCATCCGGGGAGCTGTTTTTT
TRBJ2-7,NA,TRBV7-8,13,NA,CASSAQESYEQYF,TGTGCCAGCAGCGCCCAGGAAAGCTACGAGCAGTACTTC
TRBJ2-7,few,TRBV9,14,TRBD1,CASSDGGQGLEQYF,TGTGCCAGCAGCGATGGGGGACAGGGCCTCGAGCAGTACTTC
TRBJ2-7,NA,TRBV18,16,TRBD2,CASSPFSGVSSYEQYF,TGTGCCAGCTCACCATTTAGCGGGGTTAGCTCCTACGAGCAGTACTTC
TRBJ1-2,NA,TRBV5-1,14,NA,CASSLEDSNYSYTF,TGCGCCAGCAGCTTGGAGGACTCTAACTATAGCTACACCTTC
TRBJ2-1,many,TRBV7-3,14,TRBD2,CASSLGGNYNEQFF,TGTGCCAGCAGCTTGGGGGGGAATTACAATGAGCAGTTCTTC
TRBJ2-7,NA,TRBV27,15,TRBD2,CASSPLLAGVREQYF,TGTGCCAGCAGTCCACTACTAGCGGGAGTCCGGGAGCAGTACTTC
TRBJ1-5,many,TRBV7-2,15,NA,CASSPVHFSNQPQHF,TGTGCCAGCAGCCCGGTACACTTTAGCAATCAGCCCCAGCATTTT
TRBJ2-5,many,TRBV29-1,13,TRBD2,CSVGEGLQETQYF,TGCAGCGTTGGGGAGGGGTTGCAAGAGACCCAGTACTTC
TRBJ2-1,few,TRBV5-5,15,NA,CASSLGQDRVGEQFF,TGTGCCAGCAGCTTGGGGCAGGATAGGGTTGGTGAGCAGTTCTTC
TRBJ2-7,once,TRBV20-1,13,NA,CSASLVGVGEQYF,TGCAGTGCTAGTCTAGTAGGGGTTGGCGAGCAGTACTTC
TRBJ2-7,few,TRBV3-1,16,TRBD2,CASSQGLPGLAREQYF,TGTGCCAGCAGCCAAGGTCTTCCGGGACTAGCACGCGAGCAGTACTTC
TRBJ2-2,NA,TRBV7-6,15,NA,CASSFPEVNTGELFF,TGTGCCAGCAGCTTTCCGGAGGTTAACACCGGGGAGCTGTTTTTT
TRBJ2-2,NA,TRBV7-7,16,TRBD1,CASSRGGTGGSGELFF,TGTGCTAGCAGCCGCGGCGGGACAGGGGGCTCCGGGGAGCTGTTTTTT
TRBJ2-2,many,TRBV4-3,12,NA,CASSQDSGELFF,TGCGCCAGCAGCCAAGATTCCGGGGAGCTGTTTTTT
TRBJ2-1,NA,TRBV11-2,16,TRBD2,CASSSLAGKLYNEQFF,TGTGCCAGCAGCTCGTTAGCGGGAAAGCTCTACAATGAGCAGTTCTTC
TRBJ2-1,NA,TRBV6-4,17,NA,CASSDGAGVVPYNEQFF,TGTGCCAGCAGTGACGGGGCAGGGGTCGTCCCCTACAATGAGCAGTTCTTC
TRBJ2-1,NA,TRBV3-1,17,TRBD2,CASSQELAGKEYNEQFF,TGTGCCAGCAGCCAAGAACTAGCGGGAAAAGAGTACAATGAGCAGTTCTTC
TRBJ2-5,NA,TRBV6-1,17,TRBD2,CASSLPGRLAGQETQYF,TGTGCCAGCAGCCTACCGGGGCGCCTAGCGGGCCAAGAGACCCAGTACTTC
TRBJ2-5,NA,TRBV27,17,NA,CASNLLLGGQLRETQYF,TGTGCCAGCAACCTTCTGCTCGGTGGACAGCTACGGGAGACCCAGTACTTC
TRBJ2-7,NA,TRBV28,16,TRBD2,CASRPGGTSVPYEKYF,TGTGCCAGCAGACCTGGGGGTACTAGCGTCCCCTACGAGAAGTACTTC
TRBJ2-6,many,TRBV29-1,13,NA,CSGSLSGANVLTF,TGCAGCGGTTCCCTCTCTGGGGCCAACGTCCTGACTTTC
TRBJ2-2,many,TRBV5-1,18,TRBD2,CASSSPPTSGLNTGELFF,TGCGCCAGCAGCTCCCCTCCTACTAGCGGGCTAAACACCGGGGAGCTGTTTTTT
TRBJ1-6,few,TRBV4-3,14,NA,CASSPRSYNSPLHF,TGCGCCAGCAGCCCACGCAGTTATAATTCACCCCTCCACTTT
TRBJ1-1,NA,TRBV4-2,15,NA,CASSQDSGVNTEAFF,TGTGCCAGCAGCCAAGATAGCGGGGTGAACACTGAAGCTTTCTTT
TRBJ2-7,few,TRBV29-1,11,NA,CSVDRGREQYF,TGCAGCGTTGATCGGGGTCGCGAGCAGTACTTC
TRBJ2-1,NA,TRBV12-5,14,TRBD1,CASGVGGAYNEQFF,TGTGCTAGTGGAGTAGGGGGCGCGTACAATGAGCAGTTCTTC
TRBJ2-7,few,TRBV20-1,15,TRBD2,CSAIAGEGSEYEQYF,TGCAGTGCTATAGCCGGGGAGGGGAGCGAGTACGAGCAGTACTTC
TRBJ1-6,NA,TRBV12-3/TRBV12-4,14,NA,CASRPGTENSPLHF,TGTGCCAGCAGACCAGGGACGGAGAATTCACCCCTCCACTTT
TRBJ2-7,few,TRBV24-1,15,NA,CATSDTRQSPYEQYF,TGTGCCACCAGTGATACAAGACAGTCCCCCTACGAGCAGTACTTC
TRBJ2-7,many,TRBV19,13,NA,CASSRADLYEQYF,TGTGCCAGTAGTAGGGCAGATCTCTACGAGCAGTACTTC
TRBJ2-1,few,TRBV24-1,17,TRBD2,CATSEMIAGAVYNEQFF,TGTGCCACCAGTGAGATGATAGCGGGAGCGGTCTACAATGAGCAGTTCTTC
TRBJ2-7,NA,TRBV6-5,16,TRBD2,CASSSSEAGGRNEQYF,TGTGCCAGCAGTTCCTCCGAAGCGGGAGGGCGCAACGAGCAGTACTTC
TRBJ2-7,NA,TRBV20-1,14,TRBD2,CSARPGGVLHEQYF,TGCAGTGCTAGGCCGGGAGGGGTTCTTCACGAGCAGTACTTC